This is a list of T cell receptor beta chains from one sample in a study of blood T cell repertoires in COVID-19. Libraries were prepared by immunoSEQ multiplex PCR; TCRdb keeps only in-frame clonotypes and omits some of them. The data hold about 150,000 clones, with approximately 85% observed a single time. Sequenced sample: peripheral blood. The receptors were sampled from a woman in her fifties or sixties with COVID-19, enrolled during active disease. CDR3s include the opening cysteine and the closing phenylalanine or tryptophan. Fields, in order: J gene, D gene, V gene, clone size, CDR3 protein, CDR3 DNA. The D gene is left open where the match is weak. Clone size is not always given. Where it is, it says once, few, many or a class for expanded clones.

J: TRBJ1-2; D: TRBD1; V: TRBV6-5; size: -; CDR3: CASSSVPGQGAYGYTF; DNA: TGTGCCAGCAGTTCCGTCCCGGGACAGGGGGCCTATGGCTACACCTTC
J: TRBJ2-7; D: TRBD1; V: TRBV5-5; size: -; CDR3: CASSRLALGQESYEQYF; DNA: TGTGCCAGCAGCAGATTGGCCCTGGGACAGGAATCCTACGAGCAGTACTTC
J: TRBJ1-3; D: -; V: TRBV5-4; size: -; CDR3: CASSGLNSGNTIYF; DNA: TGTGCCAGCAGCGGACTGAACTCTGGAAACACCATATATTTT
J: TRBJ1-2; D: -; V: TRBV3-1/TRBV3-2; size: -; CDR3: CASSQTGSRSF; DNA: TGTGCCAGCAGCCAAACAGGGAGCCGTTCCTTC
J: TRBJ1-1; D: TRBD1; V: TRBV5-1; size: -; CDR3: CASRRTGMNTEAFF; DNA: TGCGCCAGCAGGCGGACAGGAATGAACACTGAAGCTTTCTTT
J: TRBJ1-1; D: TRBD1; V: TRBV5-6; size: -; CDR3: CASSRPGQGATEAFF; DNA: TGTGCCAGCAGCAGGCCGGGACAGGGGGCCACTGAAGCTTTCTTT
J: TRBJ1-5; D: -; V: TRBV5-5; size: -; CDR3: CASSPTGQINQPQHF; DNA: TGTGCCAGCAGCCCTACGGGACAAATCAATCAGCCCCAGCATTTT
J: TRBJ2-3; D: -; V: TRBV6-5; size: -; CDR3: CASSYSESITDTQYF; DNA: TGTGCCAGCAGTTACTCAGAGTCTATCACAGATACGCAGTATTTT
J: TRBJ1-1; D: TRBD1; V: TRBV5-1; size: -; CDR3: CASSRDRHTEAFF; DNA: TGCGCCAGCAGTCGGGACAGACACACTGAAGCTTTCTTT
J: TRBJ2-2; D: -; V: TRBV7-7; size: -; CDR3: CASRATGELFF; DNA: TGTGCTTCCAGGGCGACCGGGGAGCTGTTTTTT
J: TRBJ1-6; D: -; V: TRBV30; size: -; CDR3: CAWSVNNSPLHF; DNA: TGTGCCTGGAGCGTTAATAATTCACCCCTCCACTTT
J: TRBJ2-7; D: TRBD1; V: TRBV7-2; size: few; CDR3: CASSLGTGWKGFYEQYF; DNA: TGTGCCAGCAGCTTAGGGACAGGGTGGAAGGGGTTCTACGAGCAGTACTTC
J: TRBJ1-5; D: TRBD1; V: TRBV12-5; size: once; CDR3: CASGSDRGHQPQHF; DNA: TGTGCTAGTGGATCCGACAGGGGGCATCAGCCCCAGCATTTT
J: TRBJ1-1; D: TRBD1; V: TRBV9; size: -; CDR3: CASSPRTGITPTEAFF; DNA: TGTGCCAGCAGCCCTCGGACAGGGATAACGCCGACTGAAGCTTTCTTT
J: TRBJ1-2; D: -; V: TRBV19; size: few; CDR3: CASSVGYFGYTF; DNA: TGTGCCAGTAGTGTCGGGTATTTTGGCTACACCTTC
J: TRBJ1-2; D: -; V: TRBV4-2; size: -; CDR3: CASSQDFRSGNYGYTF; DNA: TGTGCCAGCAGCCAAGATTTCCGTTCAGGGAACTATGGCTACACCTTC
J: TRBJ1-5; D: -; V: TRBV7-8; size: -; CDR3: CASSLRPALNPSSQPQHF; DNA: TGTGCCAGCAGCTTACGGCCAGCCCTAAACCCTAGCAGTCAGCCCCAGCATTTT
J: TRBJ2-2; D: -; V: TRBV9; size: -; CDR3: CASSVEDFGTGELFF; DNA: TGTGCCAGCAGCGTAGAGGACTTCGGCACCGGGGAGCTGTTTTTT
J: TRBJ1-5; D: -; V: TRBV18; size: -; CDR3: CASSGDFNQPQHF; DNA: TGTGCCAGCTCAGGGGACTTCAATCAGCCCCAGCATTTT
J: TRBJ1-1; D: -; V: TRBV27; size: -; CDR3: CASSFNSRNTEAFF; DNA: TGTGCCAGCAGTTTTAACAGTCGAAACACTGAAGCTTTCTTT
J: TRBJ2-1; D: -; V: TRBV10-2; size: -; CDR3: CASTRDGLGQFF; DNA: TGCGCCAGCACAAGGGATGGACTGGGGCAGTTCTTC
J: TRBJ1-3; D: -; V: TRBV5-1; size: -; CDR3: CASSPLQSSGNTIYF; DNA: TGCGCCAGCAGCCCTTTACAGAGCTCTGGAAACACCATATATTTT
J: TRBJ2-1; D: TRBD2; V: TRBV11-2; size: -; CDR3: CASSLGAGVYNEQFF; DNA: TGTGCCAGCAGCTTGGGAGCGGGAGTGTACAATGAGCAGTTCTTC
J: TRBJ1-1; D: -; V: TRBV7-3; size: -; CDR3: CASSLGGVMNTEAFF; DNA: TGTGCCAGCAGCTTGGGAGGAGTCATGAACACTGAAGCTTTCTTT
J: TRBJ1-2; D: -; V: TRBV6-1; size: -; CDR3: CALKHDYNYGYTF; DNA: TGTGCCCTCAAACACGATTATAACTATGGCTACACCTTC
J: TRBJ2-7; D: TRBD2; V: TRBV10-3; size: -; CDR3: CAISPSGPLHEQYF; DNA: TGTGCCATCAGTCCTAGCGGTCCGCTCCACGAGCAGTACTTC
J: TRBJ2-1; D: TRBD2; V: TRBV10-3; size: -; CDR3: CAISGTSGGASYNEQFF; DNA: TGTGCCATCAGTGGGACTAGCGGGGGGGCGTCCTACAATGAGCAGTTCTTC
J: TRBJ2-3; D: TRBD2; V: TRBV12-5; size: -; CDR3: CASGADIIAGGRGDTQYF; DNA: TGTGCTAGTGGTGCAGACATTATAGCGGGGGGGCGTGGAGATACGCAGTATTTT
J: TRBJ1-5; D: -; V: TRBV24-1; size: -; CDR3: CATSDLSGGGQPQHF; DNA: TGTGCCACCAGTGATTTGTCGGGGGGCGGCCAGCCCCAGCATTTT
J: TRBJ2-1; D: TRBD2; V: TRBV14; size: -; CDR3: CASRLASYNEQFF; DNA: TGTGCCAGCAGACTAGCGTCTTACAATGAGCAGTTCTTC
J: TRBJ1-6; D: -; V: TRBV5-1; size: -; CDR3: CASSLLPESDSPLHF; DNA: TGCGCCAGCAGCTTGCTACCGGAGAGTGATTCACCCCTCCACTTT
J: TRBJ1-4; D: -; V: TRBV9; size: -; CDR3: CASSFNRVAASEKLFF; DNA: TGTGCCAGCAGCTTTAATCGGGTGGCAGCTTCTGAAAAACTGTTTTTT
J: TRBJ2-3; D: -; V: TRBV7-9; size: -; CDR3: CASKSRLTDTQYF; DNA: TGTGCCAGCAAGTCTAGGCTCACAGATACGCAGTATTTT
J: TRBJ2-7; D: TRBD2; V: TRBV9; size: -; CDR3: CASSANIGTSAWQYF; DNA: TGTGCCAGCAGCGCAAACATTGGGACTAGCGCGTGGCAGTACTTC